This T cell receptor (beta chain) was captured by sequencing in a study of lymphopenia after photon versus proton radiotherapy (dated by TCRdb to between 2019 and 2020). Study-level background: Photon and proton radiation therapy were compared by the study for their immunological effects in patients with gastrointestinal tumors who developed high-grade lymphopenia. The roughly 18 patients in the cohort had gastrointestinal tumors, were treated with either photon or proton therapy, and subsequently developed lymphopenia. The study aimed to characterize how the two radiation modalities differ in their impact on the immune system. Broad study findings and their caveats: The survival association was examined only in patients who died, and the authors described better survival with proton therapy as a possibility, not as a demonstrated result. After the lymphocyte count nadir, oligoclonal expansion, especially of CD8+ Temra cells, was observed in photon-treated repertoires, and the drop in diversity was driven by this expansion. Among patients across the cohort who died, overall survival time showed an inverse correlation with a larger post-nadir drop in TCR diversity. During treatment, patients who received proton therapy stayed relatively stable, whereas patients who received photon therapy lost naive T cells and TCR diversity and gained effector/memory populations.

The library was produced with the immunoSEQ multiplex PCR assay. T cell repertoires were profiled with deep sequencing of rearranged TCR beta loci together with multiparametric flow cytometry. TCRdb holds this immuneACCESS table with in-frame rearrangements only. Some clones are missing; in checked studies, unresolved V genes explain under half, and the rest has no known cause. Across this sample there are fewer than 20,000 clones, with roughly nine tenths seen only once. The ten biggest clones cover about 9% of the sample. From the cysteine through the phenylalanine, the CDR3 covers 12 amino acids. Of all the DNA, just the CDR3 is kept, 36 bases in frame from base 1. From the germline V gene (reference sequence), CDR1 is GTSNPN and CDR2 is SVGIG. About this clone: Its antigen is unknown. Base quality data are lacking; no much larger clone is found one base away.

This receptor was identified in a man between 70 and 80 years old with pancreatic cancer. The chain employs TRBV30 and TRBJ2-7; TRBD2 aligns with 8 central bases. The source material was peripheral blood, sampled from a patient treated with proton-based radiotherapy. Read as DNA, the sequence is TGTGCTGGCGGGGGGAACTCCTACGAGCAGTACTTC. It encodes CAGGGNSYEQYF.